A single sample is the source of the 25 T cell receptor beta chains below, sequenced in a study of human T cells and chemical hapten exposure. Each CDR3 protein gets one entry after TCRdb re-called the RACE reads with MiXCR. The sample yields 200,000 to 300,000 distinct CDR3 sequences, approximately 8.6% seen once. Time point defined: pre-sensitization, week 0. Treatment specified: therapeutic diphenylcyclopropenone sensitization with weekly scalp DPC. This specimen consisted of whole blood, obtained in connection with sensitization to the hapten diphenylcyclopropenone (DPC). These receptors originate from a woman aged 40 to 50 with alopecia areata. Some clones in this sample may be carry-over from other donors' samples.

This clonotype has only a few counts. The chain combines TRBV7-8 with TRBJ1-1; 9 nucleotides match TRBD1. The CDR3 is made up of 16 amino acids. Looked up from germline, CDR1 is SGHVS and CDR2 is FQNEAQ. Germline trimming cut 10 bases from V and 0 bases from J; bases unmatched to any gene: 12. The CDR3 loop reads CATKPRQGDMNTEAFF. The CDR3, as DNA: TGTGCCACCAAACCCCGACAGGGGGACATGAACACTGAAGCTTTCTTT.

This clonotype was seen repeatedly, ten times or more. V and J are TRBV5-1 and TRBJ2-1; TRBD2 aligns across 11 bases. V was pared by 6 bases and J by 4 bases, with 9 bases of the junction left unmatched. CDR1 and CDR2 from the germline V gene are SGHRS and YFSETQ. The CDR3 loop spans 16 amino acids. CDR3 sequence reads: CASKVAGGPGYNEQFF. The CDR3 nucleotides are TGCGCCAGCAAAGTAGCGGGAGGGCCAGGGTACAATGAGCAGTTCTTC.

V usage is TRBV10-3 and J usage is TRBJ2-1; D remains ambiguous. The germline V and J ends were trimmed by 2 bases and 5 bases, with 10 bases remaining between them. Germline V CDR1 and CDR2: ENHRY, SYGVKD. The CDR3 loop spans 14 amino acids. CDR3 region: CAISEHPYNNEQFF. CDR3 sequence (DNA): TGTGCCATCAGTGAGCACCCTTATAACAATGAGCAGTTCTTC.

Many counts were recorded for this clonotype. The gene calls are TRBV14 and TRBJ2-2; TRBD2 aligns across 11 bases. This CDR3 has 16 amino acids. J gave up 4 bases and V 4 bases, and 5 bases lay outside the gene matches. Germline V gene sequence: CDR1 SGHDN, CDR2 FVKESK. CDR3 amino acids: CASSLAGGPLTGELFF. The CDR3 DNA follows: TGTGCCAGCAGCCTAGCGGGAGGGCCGCTCACCGGGGAGCTGTTTTTT.

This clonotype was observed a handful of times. The CDR3 bases are TGTGCCAGCAGCTTAGCGGAGTGGGACAATGAGCAGTTCTTC. This translates into CASSLAEWDNEQFF. The V call is TRBV7-9, the J call TRBJ2-1; no clear D gene. The CDR3 length is 14 residues. Germline V gene sequence: CDR1 SEHNR, CDR2 FQNEAQ (reference sequence). V dropped 0 bases and J dropped 5 bases, with 8 bases sitting between them.

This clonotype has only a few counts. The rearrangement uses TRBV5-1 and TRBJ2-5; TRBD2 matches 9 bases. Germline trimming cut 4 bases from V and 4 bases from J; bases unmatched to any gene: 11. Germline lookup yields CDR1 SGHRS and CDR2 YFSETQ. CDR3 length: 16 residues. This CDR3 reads CASSPDIAGERETQYF. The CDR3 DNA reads TGCGCCAGCAGCCCAGATATAGCGGGAGAACGAGAGACCCAGTACTTC.

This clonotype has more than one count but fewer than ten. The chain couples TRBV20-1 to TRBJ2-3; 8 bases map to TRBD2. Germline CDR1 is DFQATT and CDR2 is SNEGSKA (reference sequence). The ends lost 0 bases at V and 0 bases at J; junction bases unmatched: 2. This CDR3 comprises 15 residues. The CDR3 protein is CSARDSGTSTDTQYF. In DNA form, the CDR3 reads TGCAGTGCTAGAGATAGCGGGACTAGCACAGATACGCAGTATTTT.

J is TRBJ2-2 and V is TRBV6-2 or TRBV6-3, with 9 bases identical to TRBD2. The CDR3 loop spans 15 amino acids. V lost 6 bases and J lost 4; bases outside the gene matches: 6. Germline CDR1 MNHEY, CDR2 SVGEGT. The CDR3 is CASRLAGGGTGELFF. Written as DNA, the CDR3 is TGTGCCAGCAGGCTCGCGGGAGGGGGCACCGGGGAGCTGTTTTTT.

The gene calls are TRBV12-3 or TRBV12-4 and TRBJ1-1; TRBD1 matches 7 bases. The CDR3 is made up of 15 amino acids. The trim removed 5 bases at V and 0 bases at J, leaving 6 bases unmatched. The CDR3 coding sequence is TGTGCCAGCAGTGACTGGGACAGCGTGAACACTGAAGCTTTCTTT. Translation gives CASSDWDSVNTEAFF.

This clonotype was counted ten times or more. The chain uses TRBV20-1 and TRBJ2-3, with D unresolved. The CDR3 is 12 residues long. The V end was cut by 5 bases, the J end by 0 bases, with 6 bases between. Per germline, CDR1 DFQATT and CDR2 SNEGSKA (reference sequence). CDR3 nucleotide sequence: TGCAGTGCTCCTGAGAGCACAGATACGCAGTATTTT. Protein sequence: CSAPESTDTQYF.

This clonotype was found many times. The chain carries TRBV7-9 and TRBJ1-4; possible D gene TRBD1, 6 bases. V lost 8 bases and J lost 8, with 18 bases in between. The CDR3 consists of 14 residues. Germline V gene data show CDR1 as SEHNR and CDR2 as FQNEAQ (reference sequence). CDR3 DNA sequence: TGTGCCAGCCGATTTGGGGGCGGCGAAGAAAAACTGTTTTTT. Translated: CASRFGGGEEKLFF.

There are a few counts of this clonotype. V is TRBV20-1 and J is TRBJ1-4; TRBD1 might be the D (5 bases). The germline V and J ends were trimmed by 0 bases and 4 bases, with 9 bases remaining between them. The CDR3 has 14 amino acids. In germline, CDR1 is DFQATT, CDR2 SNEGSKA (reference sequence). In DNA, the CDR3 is TGCAGTGCTAGAGAGGGGGGGAATAATGAAAAACTGTTTTTT. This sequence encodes CSAREGGNNEKLFF.

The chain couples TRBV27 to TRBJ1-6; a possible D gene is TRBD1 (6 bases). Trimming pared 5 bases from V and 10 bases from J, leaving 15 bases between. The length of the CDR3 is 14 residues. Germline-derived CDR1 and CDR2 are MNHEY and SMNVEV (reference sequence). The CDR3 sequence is CASSQRGAGSPLHF. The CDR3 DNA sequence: TGTGCCAGCAGTCAAAGGGGGGCAGGCTCACCCCTCCACTTT.

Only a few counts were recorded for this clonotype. Here the CDR3 DNA reads TGCGCCAGCAGCTTTGAAGCGGACTATGGCTACACCTTC. Translation: CASSFEADYGYTF. The rearrangement links TRBV5-1 to TRBJ1-2; no clear D gene. The germline V gene encodes CDR1 SGHRS and CDR2 YFSETQ. The CDR3 is 13 residues long. The ends were cut back, 2 bases at V and 3 bases at J, with 8 bases in the middle.

In nucleotides, the CDR3 is TGTGCCAGCAGCTTCAGCGGGAGGAACACCGGGGAGCTGTTTTTT. It specifies CASSFSGRNTGELFF. The genes are TRBV9 and TRBJ2-2, with TRBD2 matching over 8 bases. This CDR3 contains 15 residues. V shed 4 bases and J 1 base; nucleotides not matched to a gene: 3. Germline V lookup: CDR1 SGDLS, CDR2 YYNGEE.

The DNA of the CDR3 is TGTGCCAGCAGCCGGGACAGGGGACCGGGCTACGAGCAGTACTTC. This gives the protein CASSRDRGPGYEQYF. V gene TRBV4-2 combines with J gene TRBJ2-7; TRBD1 agrees at 10 bases. CDR3 size: 15 residues. With V trimmed by 4 bases and J by 3 bases, 6 bases remained unmatched. In germline, CDR1 is LGHNA, CDR2 YNFKEQ.

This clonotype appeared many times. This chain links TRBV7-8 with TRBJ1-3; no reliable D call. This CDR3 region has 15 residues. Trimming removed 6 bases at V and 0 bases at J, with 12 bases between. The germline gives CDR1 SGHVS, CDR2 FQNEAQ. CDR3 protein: CASRDWRDSGNTIYF. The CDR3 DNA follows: TGTGCCAGCAGGGACTGGCGGGACTCTGGAAACACCATATATTTT.

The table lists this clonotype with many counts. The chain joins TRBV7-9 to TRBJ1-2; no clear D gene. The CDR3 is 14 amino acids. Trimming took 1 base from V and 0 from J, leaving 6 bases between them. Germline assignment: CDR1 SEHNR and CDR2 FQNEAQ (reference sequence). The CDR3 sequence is CASSLDVTNYGYTF. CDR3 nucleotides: TGTGCCAGCAGCTTAGACGTGACTAACTATGGCTACACCTTC.

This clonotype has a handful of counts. The CDR3 nucleotides are TGTGCCAGCAGTGTACAGGGGGCTAGCGAGCAGTACTTC. Residues: CASSVQGASEQYF. This rearrangement joins TRBV6-6 to TRBJ2-7; the match to TRBD1 covers 9 bases. This CDR3 is 13 amino acids long. Germline V gives CDR1 MNHNY, CDR2 SVGAGI (reference sequence). With 5 bases clipped from V and 6 bases from J, the junction kept 5 bases outside the gene matches.

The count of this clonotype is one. CDR3 sequence (DNA): TGTGCCAGCAGATCGCCGACCCGGTCTGGGGCCAACGTCCTGACTTTC. Translation: CASRSPTRSGANVLTF. V usage is TRBV27 and J usage is TRBJ2-6; D is unresolved. The germline V and J ends were trimmed by 6 bases and 1 base, with 13 bases remaining between them. CDR3 length: 16 residues. Germline V lookup: CDR1 MNHEY, CDR2 SMNVEV (reference sequence).

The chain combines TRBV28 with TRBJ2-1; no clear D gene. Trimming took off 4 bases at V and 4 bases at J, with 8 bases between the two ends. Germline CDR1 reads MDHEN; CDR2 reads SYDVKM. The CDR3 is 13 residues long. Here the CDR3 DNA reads TGTGCCAGCAGTTCCGACAATTACAATGAGCAGTTCTTC. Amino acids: CASSSDNYNEQFF.

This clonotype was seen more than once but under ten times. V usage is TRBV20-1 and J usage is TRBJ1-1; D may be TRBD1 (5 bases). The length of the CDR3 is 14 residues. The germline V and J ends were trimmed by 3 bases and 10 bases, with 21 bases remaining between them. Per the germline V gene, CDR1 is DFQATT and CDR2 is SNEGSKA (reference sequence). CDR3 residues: CSARGLIGAGLAFF. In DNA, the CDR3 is TGCAGTGCTAGGGGGCTGATCGGAGCGGGGCTAGCTTTCTTT.

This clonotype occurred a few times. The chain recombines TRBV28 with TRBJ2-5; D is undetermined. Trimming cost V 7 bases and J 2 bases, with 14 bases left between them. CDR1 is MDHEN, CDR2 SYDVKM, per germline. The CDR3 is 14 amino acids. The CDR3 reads CASNPSGAQETQYF. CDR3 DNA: TGTGCCAGCAACCCATCGGGCGCTCAAGAGACCCAGTACTTC.

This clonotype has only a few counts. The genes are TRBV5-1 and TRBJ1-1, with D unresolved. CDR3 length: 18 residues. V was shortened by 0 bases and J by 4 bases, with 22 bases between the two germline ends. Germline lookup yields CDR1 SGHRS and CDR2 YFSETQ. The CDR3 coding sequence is TGCGCCAGCAGCTTGGAAGGGCTATTCTTAGGGCGGGGCACTGAAGCTTTCTTT. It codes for CASSLEGLFLGRGTEAFF.

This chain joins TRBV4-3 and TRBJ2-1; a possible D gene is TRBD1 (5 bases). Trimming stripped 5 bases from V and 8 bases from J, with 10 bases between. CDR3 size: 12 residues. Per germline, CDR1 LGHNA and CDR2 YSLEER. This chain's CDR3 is CASSARVDEQFF. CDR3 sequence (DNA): TGCGCCAGCAGCGCCAGGGTTGATGAGCAGTTCTTC.